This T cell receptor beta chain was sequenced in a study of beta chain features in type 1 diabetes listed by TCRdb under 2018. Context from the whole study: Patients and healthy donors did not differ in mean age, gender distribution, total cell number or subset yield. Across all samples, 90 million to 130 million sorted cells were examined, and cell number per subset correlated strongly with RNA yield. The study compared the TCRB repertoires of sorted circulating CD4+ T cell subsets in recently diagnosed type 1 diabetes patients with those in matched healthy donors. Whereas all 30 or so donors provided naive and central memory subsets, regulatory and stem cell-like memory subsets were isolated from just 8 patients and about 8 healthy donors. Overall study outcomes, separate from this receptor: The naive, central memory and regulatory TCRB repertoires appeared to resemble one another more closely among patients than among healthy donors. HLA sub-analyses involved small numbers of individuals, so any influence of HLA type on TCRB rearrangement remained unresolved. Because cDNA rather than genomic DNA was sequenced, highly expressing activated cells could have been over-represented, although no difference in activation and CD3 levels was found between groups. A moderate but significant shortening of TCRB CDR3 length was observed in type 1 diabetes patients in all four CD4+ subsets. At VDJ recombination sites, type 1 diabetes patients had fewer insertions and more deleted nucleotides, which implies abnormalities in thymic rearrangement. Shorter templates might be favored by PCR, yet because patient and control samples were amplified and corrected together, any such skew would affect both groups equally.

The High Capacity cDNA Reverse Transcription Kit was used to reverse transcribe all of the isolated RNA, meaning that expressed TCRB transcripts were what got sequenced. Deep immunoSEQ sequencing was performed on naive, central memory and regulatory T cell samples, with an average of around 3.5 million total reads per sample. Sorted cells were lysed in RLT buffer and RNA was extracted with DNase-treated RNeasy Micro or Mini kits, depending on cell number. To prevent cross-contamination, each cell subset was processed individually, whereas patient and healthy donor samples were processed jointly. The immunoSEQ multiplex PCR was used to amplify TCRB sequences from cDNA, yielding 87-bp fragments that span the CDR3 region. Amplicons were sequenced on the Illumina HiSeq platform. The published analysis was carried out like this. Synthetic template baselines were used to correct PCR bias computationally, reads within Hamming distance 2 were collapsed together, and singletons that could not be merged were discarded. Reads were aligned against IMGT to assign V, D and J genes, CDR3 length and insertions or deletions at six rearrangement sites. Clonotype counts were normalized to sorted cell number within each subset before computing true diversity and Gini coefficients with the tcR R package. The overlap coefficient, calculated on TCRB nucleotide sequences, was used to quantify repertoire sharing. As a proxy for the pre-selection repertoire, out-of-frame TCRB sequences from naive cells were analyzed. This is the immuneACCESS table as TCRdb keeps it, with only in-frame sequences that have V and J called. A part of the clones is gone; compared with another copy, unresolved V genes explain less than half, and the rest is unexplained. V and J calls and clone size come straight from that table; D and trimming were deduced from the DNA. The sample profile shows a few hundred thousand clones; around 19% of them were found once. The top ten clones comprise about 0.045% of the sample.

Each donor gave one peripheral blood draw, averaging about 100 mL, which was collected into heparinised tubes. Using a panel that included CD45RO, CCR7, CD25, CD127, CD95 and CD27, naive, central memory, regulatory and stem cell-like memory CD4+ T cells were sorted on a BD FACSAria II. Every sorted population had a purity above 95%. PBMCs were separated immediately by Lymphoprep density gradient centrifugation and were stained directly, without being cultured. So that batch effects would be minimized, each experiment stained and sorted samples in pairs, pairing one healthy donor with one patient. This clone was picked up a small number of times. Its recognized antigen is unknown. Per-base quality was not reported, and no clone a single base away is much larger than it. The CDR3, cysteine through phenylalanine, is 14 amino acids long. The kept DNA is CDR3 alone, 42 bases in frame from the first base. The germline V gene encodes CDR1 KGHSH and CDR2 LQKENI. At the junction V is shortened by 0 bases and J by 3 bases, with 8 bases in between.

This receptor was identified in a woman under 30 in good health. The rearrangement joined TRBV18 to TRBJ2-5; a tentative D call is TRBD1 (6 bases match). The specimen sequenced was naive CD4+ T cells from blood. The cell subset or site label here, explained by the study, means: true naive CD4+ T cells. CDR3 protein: CASSPPNREETQYF. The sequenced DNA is TGTGCCAGCTCACCACCAAACAGGGAAGAGACCCAGTACTTC.